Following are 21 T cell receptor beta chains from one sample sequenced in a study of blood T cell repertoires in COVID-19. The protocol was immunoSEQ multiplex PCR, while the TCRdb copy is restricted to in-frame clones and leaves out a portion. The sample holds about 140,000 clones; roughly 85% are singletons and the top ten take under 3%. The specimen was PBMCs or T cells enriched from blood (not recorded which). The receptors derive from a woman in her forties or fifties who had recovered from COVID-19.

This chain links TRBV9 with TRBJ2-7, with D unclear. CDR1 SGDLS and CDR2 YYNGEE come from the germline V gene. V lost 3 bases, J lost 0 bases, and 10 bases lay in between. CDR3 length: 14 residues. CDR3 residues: CASSALGTSYEQYF. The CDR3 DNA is TGTGCCAGCAGCGCCCTGGGCACCTCCTACGAGCAGTACTTC.

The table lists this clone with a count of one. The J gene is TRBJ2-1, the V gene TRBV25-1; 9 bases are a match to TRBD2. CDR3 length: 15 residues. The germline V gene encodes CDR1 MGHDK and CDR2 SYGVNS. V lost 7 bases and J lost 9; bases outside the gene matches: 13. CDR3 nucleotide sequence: TGTGCCAGCACGCTGGGAAGCGGGAGGTCACGTGAGCAGTTCTTC. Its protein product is CASTLGSGRSREQFF.

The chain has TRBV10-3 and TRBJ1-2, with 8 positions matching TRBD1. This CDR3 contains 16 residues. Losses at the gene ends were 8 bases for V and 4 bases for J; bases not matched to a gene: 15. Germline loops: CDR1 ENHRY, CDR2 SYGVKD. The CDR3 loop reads CAIGLKQGEGAYGYTF. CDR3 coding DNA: TGTGCCATCGGCCTGAAACAGGGGGAAGGTGCCTATGGCTACACCTTC.

CDR3 coding DNA: TGCGCCAGCAGTGAGTCGACGGCAGGAATCGAAGCTTTCTTT. This translates into CASSESTAGIEAFF. The chain uses TRBV10-1 and TRBJ1-1; D remains unclear. The CDR3 is made up of 14 amino acids. Looked up from germline, CDR1 is WNHNN and CDR2 is SYGVQD (reference sequence). Trimming left V 0 bases short and J 8 bases short, with 13 bases between.

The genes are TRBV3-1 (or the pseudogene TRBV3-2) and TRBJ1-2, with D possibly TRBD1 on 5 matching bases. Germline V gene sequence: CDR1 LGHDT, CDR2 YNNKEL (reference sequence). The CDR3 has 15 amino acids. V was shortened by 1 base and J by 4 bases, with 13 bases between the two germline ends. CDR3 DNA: TGTGCCAGCAGCCAAGCAGGGATAGGGGCCTATGGCTACACCTTC. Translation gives CASSQAGIGAYGYTF.

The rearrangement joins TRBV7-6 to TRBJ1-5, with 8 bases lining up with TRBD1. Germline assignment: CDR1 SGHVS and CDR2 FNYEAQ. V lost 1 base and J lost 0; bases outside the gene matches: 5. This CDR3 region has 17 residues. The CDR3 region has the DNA TGTGCCAGCAGCTTAGAGTCAGGGGGCTATAGCAATCAGCCCCAGCATTTT. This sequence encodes CASSLESGGYSNQPQHF. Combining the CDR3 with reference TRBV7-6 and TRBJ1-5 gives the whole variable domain GAGVSQSPRYKVTKRGQDVALRCDPISGHVSLYWYRQALGQGPEFLTYFNYEAQQDKSGLPNDRFSAERPEGSISTLTIQRTEQRDSAMYRCASSLESGGYSNQPQHFGDGTRLSIL.

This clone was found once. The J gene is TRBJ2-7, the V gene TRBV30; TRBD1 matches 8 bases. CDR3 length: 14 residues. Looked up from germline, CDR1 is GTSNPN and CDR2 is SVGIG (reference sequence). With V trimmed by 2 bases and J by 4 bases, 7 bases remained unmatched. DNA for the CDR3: TGTGCCTGGAGTTGGCAGGGGGCAGGGTACGAGCAGTACTTC. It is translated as CAWSWQGAGYEQYF.

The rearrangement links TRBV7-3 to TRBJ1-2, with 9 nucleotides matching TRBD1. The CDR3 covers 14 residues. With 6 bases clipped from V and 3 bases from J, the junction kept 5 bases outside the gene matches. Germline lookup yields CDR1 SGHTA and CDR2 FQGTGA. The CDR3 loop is CASSPGQGHYGYTF. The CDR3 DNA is TGTGCCAGCAGTCCGGGACAGGGACACTATGGCTACACCTTC.

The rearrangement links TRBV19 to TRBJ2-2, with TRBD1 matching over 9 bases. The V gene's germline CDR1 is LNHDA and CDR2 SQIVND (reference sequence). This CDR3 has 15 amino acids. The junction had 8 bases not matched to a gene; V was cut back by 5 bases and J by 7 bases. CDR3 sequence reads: CASSVGTGFDGELFF. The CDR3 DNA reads TGTGCCAGTAGTGTGGGGACAGGGTTTGACGGGGAGCTGTTTTTT.

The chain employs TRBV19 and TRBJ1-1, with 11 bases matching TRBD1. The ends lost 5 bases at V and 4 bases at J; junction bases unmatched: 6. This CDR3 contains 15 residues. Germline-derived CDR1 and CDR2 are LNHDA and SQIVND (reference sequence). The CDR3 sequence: CASSGRDRGSTEAFF. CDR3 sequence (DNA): TGTGCCAGTAGTGGCCGGGACAGGGGGAGCACTGAAGCTTTCTTT.

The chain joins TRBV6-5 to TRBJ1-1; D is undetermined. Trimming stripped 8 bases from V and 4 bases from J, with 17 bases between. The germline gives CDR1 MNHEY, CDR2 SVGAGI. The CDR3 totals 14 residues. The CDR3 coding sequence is TGTGCCAGCTCGAGAGCGGGGAAGGGCACTGAAGCTTTCTTT. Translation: CASSRAGKGTEAFF.

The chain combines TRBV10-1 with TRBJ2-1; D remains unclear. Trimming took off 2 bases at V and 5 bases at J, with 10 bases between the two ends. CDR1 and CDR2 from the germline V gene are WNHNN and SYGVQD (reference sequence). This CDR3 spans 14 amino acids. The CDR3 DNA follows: TGCGCCAGCAGTGAGGCTAGAATTAACAATGAGCAGTTCTTC. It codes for CASSEARINNEQFF.

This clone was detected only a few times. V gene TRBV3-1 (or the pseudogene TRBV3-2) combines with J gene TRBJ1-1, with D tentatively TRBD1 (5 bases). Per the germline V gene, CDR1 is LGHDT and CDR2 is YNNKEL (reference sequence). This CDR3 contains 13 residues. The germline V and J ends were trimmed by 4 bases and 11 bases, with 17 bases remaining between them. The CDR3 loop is CASSPAAGRAAFF. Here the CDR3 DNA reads TGTGCCAGCAGCCCCGCGGCGGGGCGGGCGGCTTTCTTT.

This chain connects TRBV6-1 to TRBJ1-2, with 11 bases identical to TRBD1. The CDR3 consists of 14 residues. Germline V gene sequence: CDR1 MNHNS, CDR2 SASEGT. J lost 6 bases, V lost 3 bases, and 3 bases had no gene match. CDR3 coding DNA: TGTGCCAGCAGTGAGGGACAGGGGGAAAATGGCTACACCTTC. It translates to CASSEGQGENGYTF.

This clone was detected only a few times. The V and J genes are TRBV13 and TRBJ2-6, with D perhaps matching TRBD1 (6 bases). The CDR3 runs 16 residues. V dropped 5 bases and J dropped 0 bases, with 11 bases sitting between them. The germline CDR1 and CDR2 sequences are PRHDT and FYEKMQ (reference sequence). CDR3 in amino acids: CASSPSTGSGANVLTF. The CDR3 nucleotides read TGTGCCAGCAGCCCTTCGACAGGCTCTGGGGCCAACGTCCTGACTTTC.

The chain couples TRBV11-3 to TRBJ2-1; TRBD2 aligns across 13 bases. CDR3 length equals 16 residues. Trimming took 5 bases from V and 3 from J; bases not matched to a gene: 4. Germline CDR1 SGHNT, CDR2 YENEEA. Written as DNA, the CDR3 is TGTGCCAGCAGCCAACTAGCGGGAGGGATCTACAATGAGCAGTTCTTC. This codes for CASSQLAGGIYNEQFF.

DNA for the CDR3: TGTGCCAGCAGGCAGGGGCTTCAGGCCGTCGGGGAGCTGTTTTTT. The encoded protein is CASRQGLQAVGELFF. V usage is TRBV11-1 and J usage is TRBJ2-2; D possibly corresponds to TRBD1 (6 bases). Trimming removed 6 bases at V and 7 bases at J, with 18 bases between. The germline V gene encodes CDR1 SGHAT and CDR2 FQDESV (reference sequence). The CDR3 runs to 15 residues.

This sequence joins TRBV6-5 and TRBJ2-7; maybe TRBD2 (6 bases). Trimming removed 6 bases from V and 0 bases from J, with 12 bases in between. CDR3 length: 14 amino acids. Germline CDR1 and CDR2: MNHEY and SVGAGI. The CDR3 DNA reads TGTGCCAGCAGCGGGATGGGGGGCTCCTACGAGCAGTACTTC. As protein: CASSGMGGSYEQYF.

CDR3 nucleotide sequence: TGTGCCAGCAGCCCAGACAGTCTCATGGATACGCAGTATTTT. Its protein product is CASSPDSLMDTQYF. The rearrangement joins TRBV11-3 to TRBJ2-3; weak D call: TRBD1 (5 bases). The germline V gene encodes CDR1 SGHNT and CDR2 YENEEA. With 5 bases removed from V and 6 bases from J, the gap between germline ends came to 15 bases. This CDR3 has 14 amino acids.

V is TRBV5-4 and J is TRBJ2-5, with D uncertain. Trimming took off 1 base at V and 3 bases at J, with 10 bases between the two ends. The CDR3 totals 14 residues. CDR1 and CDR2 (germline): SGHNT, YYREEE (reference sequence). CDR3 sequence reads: CASSLIAYKETQYF. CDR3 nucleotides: TGTGCCAGCAGCTTGATCGCCTATAAAGAGACCCAGTACTTC. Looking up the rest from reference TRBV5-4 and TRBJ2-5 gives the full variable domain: ETGVTQSPTHLIKTRGQQVTLRCSSQSGHNTVSWYQQALGQGPQFIFQYYREEENGRGNFPPRFSGLQFPNYSSELNVNALELDDSALYLCASSLIAYKETQYFGPGTRLLVL.

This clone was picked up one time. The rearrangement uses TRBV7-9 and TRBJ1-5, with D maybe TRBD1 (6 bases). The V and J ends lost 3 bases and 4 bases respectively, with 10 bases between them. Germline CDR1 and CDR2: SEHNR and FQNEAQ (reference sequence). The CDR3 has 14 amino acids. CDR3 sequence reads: CASSLQGTNQPQHF. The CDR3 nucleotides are TGTGCCAGCAGCTTGCAGGGGACGAATCAGCCCCAGCATTTT.